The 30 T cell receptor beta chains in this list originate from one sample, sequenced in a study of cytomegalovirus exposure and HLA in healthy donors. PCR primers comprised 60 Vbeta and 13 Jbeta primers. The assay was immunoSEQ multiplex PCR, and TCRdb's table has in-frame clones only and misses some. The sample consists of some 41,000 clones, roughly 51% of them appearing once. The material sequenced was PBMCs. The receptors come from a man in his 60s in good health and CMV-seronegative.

The CDR3 DNA reads TGTGCCAGCAGGGGGACAACCTATGGCTACACCTTC. This translates into CASRGTTYGYTF. The chain combines TRBV6-5 with TRBJ1-2; a possible D gene is TRBD1 (6 bases). Trimming shortened V by 6 bases and J by 4 bases, and 9 bases separated the two germline ends. Germline CDR1 is MNHEY and CDR2 is SVGAGI. The CDR3 is 12 amino acids.

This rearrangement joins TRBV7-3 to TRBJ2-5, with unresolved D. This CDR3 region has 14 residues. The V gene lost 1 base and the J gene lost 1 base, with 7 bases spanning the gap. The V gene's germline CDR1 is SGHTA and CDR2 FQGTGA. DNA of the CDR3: TGTGCCAGCAGCTTAAACTCCGGCCAAGAGACCCAGTACTTC. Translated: CASSLNSGQETQYF.

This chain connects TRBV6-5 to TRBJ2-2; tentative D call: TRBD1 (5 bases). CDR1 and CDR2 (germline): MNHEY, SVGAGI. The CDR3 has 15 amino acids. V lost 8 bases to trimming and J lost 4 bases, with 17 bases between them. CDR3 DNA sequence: TGTGCCAGCGCCGAGCAGGGTTTGTTCACCGGGGAGCTGTTTTTT. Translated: CASAEQGLFTGELFF.

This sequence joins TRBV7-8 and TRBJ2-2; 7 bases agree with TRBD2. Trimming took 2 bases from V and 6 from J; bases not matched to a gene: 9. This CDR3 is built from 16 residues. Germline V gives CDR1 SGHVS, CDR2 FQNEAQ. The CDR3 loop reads CASSLFSGAGAGELFF. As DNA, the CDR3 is TGTGCCAGCAGCTTATTTTCTGGGGCGGGGGCCGGGGAGCTGTTTTTT.

The CDR3 spells CASSEGRGDLYEQYF. The CDR3 region has the DNA TGTGCCAGCAGTGAAGGGCGGGGCGATCTCTACGAGCAGTACTTC. The genes are TRBV2 and TRBJ2-7; TRBD2 might be the D (6 bases). CDR3 length equals 15 residues. Trimming pared 1 base from V and 3 bases from J, leaving 13 bases between. Germline V gene lookup returns CDR1 SNHLY and CDR2 FYNNEI.

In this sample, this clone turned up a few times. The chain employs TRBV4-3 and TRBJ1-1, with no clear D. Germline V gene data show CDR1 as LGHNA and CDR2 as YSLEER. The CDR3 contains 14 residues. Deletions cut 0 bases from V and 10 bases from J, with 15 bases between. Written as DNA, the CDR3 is TGCGCCAGCAGCCAAGATATCGGTGTCAGGTCAGCTTTCTTT. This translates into CASSQDIGVRSAFF.

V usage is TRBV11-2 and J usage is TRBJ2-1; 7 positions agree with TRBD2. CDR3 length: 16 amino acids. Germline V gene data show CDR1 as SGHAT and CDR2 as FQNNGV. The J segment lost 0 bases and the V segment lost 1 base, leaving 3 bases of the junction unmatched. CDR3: CASSLGASGSYNEQFF. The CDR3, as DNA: TGTGCCAGCAGCTTAGGCGCTAGCGGCTCCTACAATGAGCAGTTCTTC.

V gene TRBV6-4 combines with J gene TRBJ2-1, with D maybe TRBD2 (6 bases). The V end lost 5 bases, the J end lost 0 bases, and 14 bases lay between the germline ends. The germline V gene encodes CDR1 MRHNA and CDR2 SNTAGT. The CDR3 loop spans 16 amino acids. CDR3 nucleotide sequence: TGTGCCAGCAGTCGTAACGGGGGTACCTCCTACAATGAGCAGTTCTTC. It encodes CASSRNGGTSYNEQFF.

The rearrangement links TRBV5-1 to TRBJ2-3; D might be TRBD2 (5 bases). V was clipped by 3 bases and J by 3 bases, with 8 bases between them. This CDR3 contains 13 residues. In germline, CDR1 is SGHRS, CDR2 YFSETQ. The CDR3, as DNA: TGCGCCAGCAGCTCGAGCGGAACAGATACGCAGTATTTT. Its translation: CASSSSGTDTQYF.

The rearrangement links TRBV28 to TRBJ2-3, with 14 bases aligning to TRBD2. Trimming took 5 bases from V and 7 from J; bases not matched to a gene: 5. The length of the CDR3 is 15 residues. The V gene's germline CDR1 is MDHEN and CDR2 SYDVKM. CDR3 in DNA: TGTGCCAGCAGTGCCCGACTAGCGGGAGGGCATACGCAGTATTTT. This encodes CASSARLAGGHTQYF.

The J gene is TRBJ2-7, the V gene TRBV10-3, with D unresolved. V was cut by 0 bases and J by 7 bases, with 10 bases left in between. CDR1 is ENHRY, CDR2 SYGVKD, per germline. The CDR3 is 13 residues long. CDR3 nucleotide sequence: TGTGCCATCAGTGAGTCGGGCCCCCTTGAGCAGTACTTC. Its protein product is CAISESGPLEQYF.

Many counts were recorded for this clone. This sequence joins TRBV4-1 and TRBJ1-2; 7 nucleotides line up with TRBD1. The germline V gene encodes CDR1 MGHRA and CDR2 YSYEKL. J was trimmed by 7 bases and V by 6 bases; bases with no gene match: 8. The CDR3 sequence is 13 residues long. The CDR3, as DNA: TGCGCCAGCAGTCACGGGACAGCGGCTGGCTACACCTTC. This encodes CASSHGTAAGYTF.

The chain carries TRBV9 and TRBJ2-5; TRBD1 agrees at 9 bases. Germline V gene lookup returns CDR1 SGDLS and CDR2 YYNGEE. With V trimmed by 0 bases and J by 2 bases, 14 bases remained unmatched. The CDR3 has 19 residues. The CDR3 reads CASSVGLWRTGVEQETQYF. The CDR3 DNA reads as TGTGCCAGCAGCGTAGGCCTCTGGAGGACAGGGGTCGAACAAGAGACCCAGTACTTC.

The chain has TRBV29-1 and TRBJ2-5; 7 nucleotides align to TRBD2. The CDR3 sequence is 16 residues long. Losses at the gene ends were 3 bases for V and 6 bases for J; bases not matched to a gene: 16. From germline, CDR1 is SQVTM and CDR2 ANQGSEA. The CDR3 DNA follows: TGCAGCGTTGATTCGACTTTCGGCCCCGGGAGGCAGACCCAGTACTTC. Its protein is CSVDSTFGPGRQTQYF.

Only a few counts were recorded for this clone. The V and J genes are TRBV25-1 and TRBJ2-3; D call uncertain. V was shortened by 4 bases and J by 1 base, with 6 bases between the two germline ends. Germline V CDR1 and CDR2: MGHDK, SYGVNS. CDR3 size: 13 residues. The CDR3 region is CASSALRTDTQYF. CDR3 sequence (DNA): TGTGCCAGCAGTGCCCTACGCACAGATACGCAGTATTTT.

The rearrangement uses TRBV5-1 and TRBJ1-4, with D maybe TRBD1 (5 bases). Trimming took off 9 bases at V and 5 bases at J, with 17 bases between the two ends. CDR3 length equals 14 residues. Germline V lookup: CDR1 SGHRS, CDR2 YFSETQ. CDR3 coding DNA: TGCGCCACAAAAGAAGGGGAAGGAAATGAAAAACTGTTTTTT. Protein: CATKEGEGNEKLFF. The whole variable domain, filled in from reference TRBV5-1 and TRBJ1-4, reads KAGVTQTPRYLIKTRGQQVTLSCSPISGHRSVSWYQQTPGQGLQFLFEYFSETQRNKGNFPGRFSGRQFSNSRSEMNVSTLELGDSALYLCATKEGEGNEKLFFGSGTQLSVL.

CDR3 sequence: CAWSVLTTNEKLFF. The CDR3 region has the DNA TGTGCCTGGAGTGTACTAACTACTAATGAAAAACTGTTTTTT. The rearrangement uses TRBV30 and TRBJ1-4; D gene unclear. Trimming cost V 0 bases and J 2 bases, with 7 bases left between them. The germline gives CDR1 GTSNPN, CDR2 SVGIG (reference sequence). The CDR3 consists of 14 residues.

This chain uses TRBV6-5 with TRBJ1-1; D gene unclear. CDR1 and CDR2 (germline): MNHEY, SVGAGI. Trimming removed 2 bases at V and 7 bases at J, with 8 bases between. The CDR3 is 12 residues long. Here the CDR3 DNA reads TGTGCCAGCAGTTACAAACGGGGTGAAGCTTTCTTT. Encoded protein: CASSYKRGEAFF.

The CDR3 nucleotides read TGCGCCAGCAGCCAAGTCCAGCGGGAAGGGAACATTCAGTACTTC. Protein product: CASSQVQREGNIQYF. The chain recombines TRBV4-3 with TRBJ2-4, with 7 bases identical to TRBD2. Unmatched junction bases numbered 7, after V lost 1 base and J lost 7 bases. CDR1 is LGHNA, CDR2 YSLEER, per germline. The CDR3 sequence is 15 residues long.

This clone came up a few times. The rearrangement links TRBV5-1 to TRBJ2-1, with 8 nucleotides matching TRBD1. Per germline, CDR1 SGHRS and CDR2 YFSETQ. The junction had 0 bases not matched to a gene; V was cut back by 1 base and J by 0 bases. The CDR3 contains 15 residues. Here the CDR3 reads CASSLTGGSYNEQFF. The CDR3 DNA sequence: TGCGCCAGCAGCTTGACAGGGGGCTCCTACAATGAGCAGTTCTTC.

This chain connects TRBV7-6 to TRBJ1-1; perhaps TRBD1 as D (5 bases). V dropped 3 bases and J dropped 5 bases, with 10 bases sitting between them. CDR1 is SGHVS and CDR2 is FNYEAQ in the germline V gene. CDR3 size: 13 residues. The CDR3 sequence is CASSLGLGTEAFF. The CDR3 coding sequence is TGTGCCAGCAGCTTGGGACTGGGGACTGAAGCTTTCTTT.

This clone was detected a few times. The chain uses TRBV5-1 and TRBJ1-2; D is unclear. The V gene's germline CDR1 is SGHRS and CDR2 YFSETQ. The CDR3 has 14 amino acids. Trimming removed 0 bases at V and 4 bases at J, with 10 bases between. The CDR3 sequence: CASSLEYRSYGYTF. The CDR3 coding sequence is TGCGCCAGCAGCTTGGAGTATAGGAGCTATGGCTACACCTTC. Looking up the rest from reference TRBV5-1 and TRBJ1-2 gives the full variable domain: KAGVTQTPRYLIKTRGQQVTLSCSPISGHRSVSWYQQTPGQGLQFLFEYFSETQRNKGNFPGRFSGRQFSNSRSEMNVSTLELGDSALYLCASSLEYRSYGYTFGSGTRLTVV.

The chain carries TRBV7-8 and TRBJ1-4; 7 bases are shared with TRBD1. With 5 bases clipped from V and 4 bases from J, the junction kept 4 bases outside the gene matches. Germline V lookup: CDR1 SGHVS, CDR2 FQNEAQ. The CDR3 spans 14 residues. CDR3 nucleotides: TGTGCCAGCAGCAACCGGGACAGTAATGAAAAACTGTTTTTT. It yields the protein CASSNRDSNEKLFF.

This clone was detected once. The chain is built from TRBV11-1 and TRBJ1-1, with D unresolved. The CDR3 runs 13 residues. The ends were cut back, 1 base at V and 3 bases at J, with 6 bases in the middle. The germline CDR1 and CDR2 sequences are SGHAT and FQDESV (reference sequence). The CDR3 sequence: CASSLGRDTEAFF. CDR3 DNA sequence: TGTGCCAGCAGCTTAGGGCGGGACACTGAAGCTTTCTTT.

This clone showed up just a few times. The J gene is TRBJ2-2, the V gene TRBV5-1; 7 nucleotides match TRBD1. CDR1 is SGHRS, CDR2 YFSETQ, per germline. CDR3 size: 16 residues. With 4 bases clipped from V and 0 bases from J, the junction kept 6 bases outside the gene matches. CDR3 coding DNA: TGCGCCAGCAGCCCCCTCGGGACAGCGAACACCGGGGAGCTGTTTTTT. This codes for CASSPLGTANTGELFF.

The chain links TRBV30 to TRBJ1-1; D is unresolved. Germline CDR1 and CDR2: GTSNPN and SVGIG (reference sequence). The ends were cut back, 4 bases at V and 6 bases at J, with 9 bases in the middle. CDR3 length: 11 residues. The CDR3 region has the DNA TGTGCCTGGATCTGGGCGTCTGAAGCTTTCTTT. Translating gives CAWIWASEAFF.

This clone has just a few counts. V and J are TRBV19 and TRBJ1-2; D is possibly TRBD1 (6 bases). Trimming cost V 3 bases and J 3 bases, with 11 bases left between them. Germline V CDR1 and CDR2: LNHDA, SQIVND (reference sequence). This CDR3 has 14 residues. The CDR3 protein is CASSIRGQHYGYTF. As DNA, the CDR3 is TGTGCCAGTAGTATCAGGGGCCAACACTATGGCTACACCTTC. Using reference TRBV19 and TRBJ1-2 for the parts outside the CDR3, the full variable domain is DGGITQSPKYLFRKEGQNVTLSCEQNLNHDAMYWYRQDPGQGLRLIYYSQIVNDFQKGDIAEGYSVSREKKESFPLTVTSAQKNPTAFYLCASSIRGQHYGYTFGSGTRLTVV.

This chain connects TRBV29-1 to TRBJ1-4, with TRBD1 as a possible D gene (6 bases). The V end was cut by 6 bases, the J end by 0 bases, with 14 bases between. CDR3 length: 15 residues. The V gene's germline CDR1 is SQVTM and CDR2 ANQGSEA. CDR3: CSVAGASATNEKLFF. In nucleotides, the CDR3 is TGCAGCGTAGCAGGGGCCAGTGCAACTAATGAAAAACTGTTTTTT.

CDR3 sequence (DNA): TGCAGCTTCTCAGGGGTTGGAGATGAGCAGTTCTTC. Its protein is CSFSGVGDEQFF. V gene TRBV29-1 combines with J gene TRBJ2-1, with D maybe TRBD1 (6 bases). Germline V gives CDR1 SQVTM, CDR2 ANQGSEA. V lost 8 bases to trimming and J lost 8 bases, with 16 bases between them. The CDR3 extends over 12 amino acids.

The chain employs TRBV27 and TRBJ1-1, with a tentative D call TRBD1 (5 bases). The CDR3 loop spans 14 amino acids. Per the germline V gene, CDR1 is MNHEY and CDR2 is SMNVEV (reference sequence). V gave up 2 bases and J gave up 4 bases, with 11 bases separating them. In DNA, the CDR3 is TGTGCCAGCAGTTTAATGGGGGGAAGCACTGAAGCTTTCTTT. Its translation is CASSLMGGSTEAFF.